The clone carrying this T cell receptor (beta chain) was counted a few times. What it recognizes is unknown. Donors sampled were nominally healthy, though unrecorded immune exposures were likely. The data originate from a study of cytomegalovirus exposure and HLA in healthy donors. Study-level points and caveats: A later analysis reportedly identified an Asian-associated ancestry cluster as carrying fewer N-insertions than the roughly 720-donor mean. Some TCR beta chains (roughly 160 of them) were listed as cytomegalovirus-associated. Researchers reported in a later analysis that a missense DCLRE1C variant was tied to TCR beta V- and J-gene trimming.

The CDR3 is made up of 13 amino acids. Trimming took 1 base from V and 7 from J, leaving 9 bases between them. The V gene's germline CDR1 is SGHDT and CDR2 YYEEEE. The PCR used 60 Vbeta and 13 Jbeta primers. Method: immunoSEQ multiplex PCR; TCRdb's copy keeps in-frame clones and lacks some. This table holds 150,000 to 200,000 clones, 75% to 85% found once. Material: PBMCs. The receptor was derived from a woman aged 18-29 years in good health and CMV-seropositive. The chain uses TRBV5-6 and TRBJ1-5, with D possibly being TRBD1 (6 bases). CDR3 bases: TGTGCCAGCAGCTTGTGGGGGCGGCAGCCCCAGCATTTT. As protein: CASSLWGRQPQHF.